The sequence of this T cell receptor (beta chain) was determined in a study of control samples from healthy donors and cancer patients. Sequencing used immunoSEQ multiplex PCR; TCRdb keeps in-frame clones, though not all of them. This sample yields 90,000 to 110,000 clones, of which about four fifths are seen a single time; around 13% belongs to the top ten. Trimming took off 8 bases at V and 0 bases at J, with 19 bases between the two ends. The germline V gene encodes CDR1 GTSNPN and CDR2 SVGIG (reference sequence). The CDR3 contains 15 residues. The chain links TRBV30 to TRBJ1-1; D call uncertain. The clonotype comes from a woman between 45 and 60 years old in good health. The sequenced material came from blood. As DNA, the CDR3 is TGTGCCGAAGACCCTGGTAGCGGATTGAACACTGAAGCTTTCTTT. Translated: CAEDPGSGLNTEAFF.